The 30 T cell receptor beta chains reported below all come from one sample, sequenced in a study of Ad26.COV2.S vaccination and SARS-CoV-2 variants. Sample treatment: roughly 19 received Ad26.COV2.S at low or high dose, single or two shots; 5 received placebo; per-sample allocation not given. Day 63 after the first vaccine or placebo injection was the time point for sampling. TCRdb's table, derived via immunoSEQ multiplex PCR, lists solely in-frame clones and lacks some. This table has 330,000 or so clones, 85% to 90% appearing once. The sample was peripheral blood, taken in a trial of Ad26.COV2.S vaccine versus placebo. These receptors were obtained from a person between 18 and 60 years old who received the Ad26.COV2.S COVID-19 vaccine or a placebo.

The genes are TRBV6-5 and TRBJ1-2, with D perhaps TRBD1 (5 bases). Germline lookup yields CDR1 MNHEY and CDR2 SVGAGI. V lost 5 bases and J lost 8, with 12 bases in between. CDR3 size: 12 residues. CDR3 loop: CASSRGVNGYTF. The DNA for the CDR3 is TGTGCCAGCAGTCGGGGCGTAAACGGCTACACCTTC.

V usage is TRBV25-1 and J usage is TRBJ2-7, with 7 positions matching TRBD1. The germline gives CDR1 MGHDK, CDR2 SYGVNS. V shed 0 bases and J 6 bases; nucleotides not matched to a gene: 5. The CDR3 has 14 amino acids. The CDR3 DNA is TGTGCCAGCAGTGAATATGCAGGGGGTGGCGAGCAGTACTTC. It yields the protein CASSEYAGGGEQYF.

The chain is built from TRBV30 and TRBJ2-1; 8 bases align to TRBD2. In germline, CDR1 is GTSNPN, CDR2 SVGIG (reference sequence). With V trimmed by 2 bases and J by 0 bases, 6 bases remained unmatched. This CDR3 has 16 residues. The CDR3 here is CAWSPRAGVSYNEQFF. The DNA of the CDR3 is TGTGCCTGGAGTCCCAGAGCGGGAGTCTCCTACAATGAGCAGTTCTTC.

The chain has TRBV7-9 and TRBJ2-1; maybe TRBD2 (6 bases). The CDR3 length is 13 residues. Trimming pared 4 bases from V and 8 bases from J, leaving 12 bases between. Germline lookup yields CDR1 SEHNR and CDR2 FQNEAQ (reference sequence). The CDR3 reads CASSSRLVDEQFF. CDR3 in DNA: TGTGCCAGCAGCTCTAGACTAGTCGATGAGCAGTTCTTC.

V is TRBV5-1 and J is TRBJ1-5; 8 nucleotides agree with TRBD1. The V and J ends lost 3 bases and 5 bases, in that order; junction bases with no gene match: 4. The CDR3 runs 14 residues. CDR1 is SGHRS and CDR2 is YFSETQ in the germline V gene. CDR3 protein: CASSWTGYDQPQHF. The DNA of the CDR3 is TGCGCCAGCAGCTGGACAGGGTACGATCAGCCCCAGCATTTT.

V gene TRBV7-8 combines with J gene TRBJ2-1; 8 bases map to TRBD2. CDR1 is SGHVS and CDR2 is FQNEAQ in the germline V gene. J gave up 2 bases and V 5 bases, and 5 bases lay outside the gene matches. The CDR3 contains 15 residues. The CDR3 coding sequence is TGTGCCAGCAGCGACCGGGGGGGCGCCTACAATGAGCAGTTCTTC. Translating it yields CASSDRGGAYNEQFF.

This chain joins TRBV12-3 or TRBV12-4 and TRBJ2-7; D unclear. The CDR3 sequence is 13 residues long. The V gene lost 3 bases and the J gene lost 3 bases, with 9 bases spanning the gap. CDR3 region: CASSFYPYYEQYF. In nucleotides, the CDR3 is TGTGCCAGCAGTTTCTATCCGTACTACGAGCAGTACTTC.

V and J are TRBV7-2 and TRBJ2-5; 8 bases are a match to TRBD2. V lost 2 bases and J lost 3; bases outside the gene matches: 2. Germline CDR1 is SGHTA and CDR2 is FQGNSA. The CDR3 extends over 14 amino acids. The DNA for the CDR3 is TGTGCCAGCAGCTTACACGGGGGGGAAGAGACCCAGTACTTC. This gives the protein CASSLHGGEETQYF.

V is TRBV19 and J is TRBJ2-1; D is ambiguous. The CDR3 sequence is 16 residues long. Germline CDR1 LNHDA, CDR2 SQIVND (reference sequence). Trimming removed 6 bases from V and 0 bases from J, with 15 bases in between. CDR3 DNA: TGTGCCAGTAGGGGGTCTGGCGTCAGCTCCTACAATGAGCAGTTCTTC. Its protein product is CASRGSGVSSYNEQFF.

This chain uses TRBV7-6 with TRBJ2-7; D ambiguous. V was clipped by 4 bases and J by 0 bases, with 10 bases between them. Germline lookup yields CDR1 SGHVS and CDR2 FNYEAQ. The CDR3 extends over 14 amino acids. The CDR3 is CASSSRTSSYEQYF. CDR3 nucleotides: TGTGCCAGCAGCTCACGAACGAGCTCCTACGAGCAGTACTTC.

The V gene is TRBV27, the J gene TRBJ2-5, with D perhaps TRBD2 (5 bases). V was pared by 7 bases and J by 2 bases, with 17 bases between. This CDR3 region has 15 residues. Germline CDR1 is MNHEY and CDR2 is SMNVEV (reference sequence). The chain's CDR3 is CASNTGSGPQETQYF. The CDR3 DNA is TGTGCCAGCAACACGGGGAGCGGACCACAAGAGACCCAGTACTTC.

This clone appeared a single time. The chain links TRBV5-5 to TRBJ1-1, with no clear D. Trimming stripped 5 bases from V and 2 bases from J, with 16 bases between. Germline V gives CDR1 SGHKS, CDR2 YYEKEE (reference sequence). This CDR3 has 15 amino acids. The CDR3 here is CASRAITGLNTEAFF. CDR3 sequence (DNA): TGTGCCAGCAGGGCTATCACCGGCCTCAACACTGAAGCTTTCTTT.

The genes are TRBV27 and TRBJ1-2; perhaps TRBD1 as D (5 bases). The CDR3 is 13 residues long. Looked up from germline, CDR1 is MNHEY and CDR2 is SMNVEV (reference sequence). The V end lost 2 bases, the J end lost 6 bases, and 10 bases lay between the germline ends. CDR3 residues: CASSLRGWDGYTF. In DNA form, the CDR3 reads TGTGCCAGCAGTTTAAGGGGCTGGGATGGCTACACCTTC.

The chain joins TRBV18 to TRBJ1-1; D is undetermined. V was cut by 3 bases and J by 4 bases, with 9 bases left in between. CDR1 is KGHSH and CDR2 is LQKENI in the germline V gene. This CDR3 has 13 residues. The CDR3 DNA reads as TGTGCCAGCTCACCGGTTGTAGGCACTGAAGCTTTCTTT. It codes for CASSPVVGTEAFF. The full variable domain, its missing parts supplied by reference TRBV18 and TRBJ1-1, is NAGVMQNPRHLVRRRGQEARLRCSPMKGHSHVYWYRQLPEEGLKFMVYLQKENIIDESGMPKERFSAEFPKEGPSILRIQQVVRGDSAAYFCASSPVVGTEAFFGQGTRLTVV.

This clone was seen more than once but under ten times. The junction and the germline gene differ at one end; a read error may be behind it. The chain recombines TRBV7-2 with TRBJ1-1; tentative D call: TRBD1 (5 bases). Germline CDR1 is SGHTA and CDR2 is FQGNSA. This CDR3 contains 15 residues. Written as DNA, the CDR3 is TGTGCCAGCAGCCTAGCGGCAGGGTGGAACACTGAAGCTTTCTTT. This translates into CASSLAAGWNTEAFF.

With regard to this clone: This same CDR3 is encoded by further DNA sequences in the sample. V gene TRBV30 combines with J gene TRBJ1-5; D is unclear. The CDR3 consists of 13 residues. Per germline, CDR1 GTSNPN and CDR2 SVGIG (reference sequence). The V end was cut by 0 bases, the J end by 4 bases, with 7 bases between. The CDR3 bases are TGTGCCTGGAGTGTAGATAGTAATCAGCCCCAGCATTTT. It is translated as CAWSVDSNQPQHF.

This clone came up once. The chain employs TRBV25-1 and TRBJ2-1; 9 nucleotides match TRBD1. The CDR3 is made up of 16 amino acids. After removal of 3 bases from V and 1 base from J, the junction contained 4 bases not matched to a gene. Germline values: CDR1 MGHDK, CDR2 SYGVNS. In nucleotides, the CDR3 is TGTGCCAGCAGTGAGGAACAGGGGGCGTCCTACAATGAGCAGTTCTTC. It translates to CASSEEQGASYNEQFF.

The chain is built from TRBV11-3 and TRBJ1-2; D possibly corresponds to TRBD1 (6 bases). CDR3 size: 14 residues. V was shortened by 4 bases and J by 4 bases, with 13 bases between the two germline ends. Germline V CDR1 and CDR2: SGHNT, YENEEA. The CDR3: CASSYGDTSYGYTF. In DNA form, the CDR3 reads TGTGCCAGCAGCTATGGGGACACCAGCTATGGCTACACCTTC.

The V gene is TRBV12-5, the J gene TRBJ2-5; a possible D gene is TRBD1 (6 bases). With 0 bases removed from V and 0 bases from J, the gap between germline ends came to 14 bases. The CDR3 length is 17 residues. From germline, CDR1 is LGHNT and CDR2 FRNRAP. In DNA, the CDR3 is TGTGCTAGTGGTTTGGTACTCAGGGGTCCCTACCAAGAGACCCAGTACTTC. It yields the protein CASGLVLRGPYQETQYF.

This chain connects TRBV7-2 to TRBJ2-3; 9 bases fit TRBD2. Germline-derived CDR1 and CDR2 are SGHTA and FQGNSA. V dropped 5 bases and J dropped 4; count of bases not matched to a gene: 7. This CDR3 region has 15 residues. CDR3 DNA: TGTGCCAGCAGCCTCCTCCCTAGCGGGGCAGATACGCAGTATTTT. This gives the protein CASSLLPSGADTQYF.

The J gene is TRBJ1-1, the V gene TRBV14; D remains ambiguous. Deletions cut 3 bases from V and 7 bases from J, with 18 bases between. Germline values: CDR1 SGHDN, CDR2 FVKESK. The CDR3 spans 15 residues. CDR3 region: CASSHFRLQRVEAFF. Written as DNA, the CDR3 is TGTGCCAGCAGCCATTTCCGATTACAGCGAGTTGAAGCTTTCTTT.

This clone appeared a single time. CDR3 amino acids: CASSLPVQPQNEQYF. Here the CDR3 DNA reads TGTGCCAGCAGTTTGCCGGTCCAACCGCAGAACGAGCAGTACTTC. The chain uses TRBV6-6 and TRBJ2-7, with D uncertain. Per the germline V gene, CDR1 is MNHNY and CDR2 is SVGAGI (reference sequence). V lost 4 bases, J lost 5 bases, and 18 bases lay in between. The length of the CDR3 is 15 residues.

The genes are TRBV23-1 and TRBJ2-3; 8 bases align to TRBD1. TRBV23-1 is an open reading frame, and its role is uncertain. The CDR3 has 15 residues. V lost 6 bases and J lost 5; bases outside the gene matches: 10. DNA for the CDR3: TGCGCCAGCAGCCCATGCAGGGGGCGCGTAGATACGCAGTATTTT. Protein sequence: CASSPCRGRVDTQYF.

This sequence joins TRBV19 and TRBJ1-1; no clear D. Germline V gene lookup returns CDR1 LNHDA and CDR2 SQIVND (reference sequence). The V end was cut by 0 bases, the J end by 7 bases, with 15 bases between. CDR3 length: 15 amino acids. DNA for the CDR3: TGTGCCAGTAGTATAGATACGGCAGGAGTTGATGAAGCTTTCTTT. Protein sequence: CASSIDTAGVDEAFF.

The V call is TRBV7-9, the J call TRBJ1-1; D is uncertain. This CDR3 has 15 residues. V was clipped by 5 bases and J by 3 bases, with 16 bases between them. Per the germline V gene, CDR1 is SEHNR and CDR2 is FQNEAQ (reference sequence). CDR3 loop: CASSLKGLLDTEAFF. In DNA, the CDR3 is TGTGCCAGCAGCCTCAAAGGGCTGTTGGACACTGAAGCTTTCTTT.

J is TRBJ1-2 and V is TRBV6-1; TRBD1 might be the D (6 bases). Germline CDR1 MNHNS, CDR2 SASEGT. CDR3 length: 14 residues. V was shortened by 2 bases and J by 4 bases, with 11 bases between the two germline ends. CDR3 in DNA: TGTGCCAGCAGTGAAAGGGGGGGTACCTATGGCTACACCTTC. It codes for CASSERGGTYGYTF.

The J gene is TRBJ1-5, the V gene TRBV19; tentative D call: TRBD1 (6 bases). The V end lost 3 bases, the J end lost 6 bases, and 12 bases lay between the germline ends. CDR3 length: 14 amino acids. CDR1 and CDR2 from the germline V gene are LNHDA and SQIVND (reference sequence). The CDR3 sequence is CASSIEGGGQPQHF. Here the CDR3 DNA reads TGTGCCAGTAGTATCGAGGGGGGAGGTCAGCCCCAGCATTTT.

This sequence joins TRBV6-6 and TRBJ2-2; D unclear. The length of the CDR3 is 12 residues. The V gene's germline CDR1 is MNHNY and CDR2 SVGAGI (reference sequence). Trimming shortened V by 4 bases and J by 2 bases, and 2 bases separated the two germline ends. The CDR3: CASSFNTGELFF. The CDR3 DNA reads TGTGCCAGCAGTTTCAACACCGGGGAGCTGTTTTTT.

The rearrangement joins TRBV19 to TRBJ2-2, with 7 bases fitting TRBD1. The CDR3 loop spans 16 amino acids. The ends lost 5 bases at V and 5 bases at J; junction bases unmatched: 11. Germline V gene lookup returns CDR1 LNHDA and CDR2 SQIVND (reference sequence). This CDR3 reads CASSPRGGLETGELFF. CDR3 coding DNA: TGTGCCAGTAGTCCCAGAGGGGGCCTGGAGACCGGGGAGCTGTTTTTT.

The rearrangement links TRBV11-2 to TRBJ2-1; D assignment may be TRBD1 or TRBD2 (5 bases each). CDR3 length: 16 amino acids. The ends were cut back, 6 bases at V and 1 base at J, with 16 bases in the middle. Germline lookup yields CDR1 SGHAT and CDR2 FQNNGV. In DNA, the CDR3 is TGTGCCAGCAGTCTCCTAACGGGGCCGTCCTACAATGAGCAGTTCTTC. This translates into CASSLLTGPSYNEQFF.